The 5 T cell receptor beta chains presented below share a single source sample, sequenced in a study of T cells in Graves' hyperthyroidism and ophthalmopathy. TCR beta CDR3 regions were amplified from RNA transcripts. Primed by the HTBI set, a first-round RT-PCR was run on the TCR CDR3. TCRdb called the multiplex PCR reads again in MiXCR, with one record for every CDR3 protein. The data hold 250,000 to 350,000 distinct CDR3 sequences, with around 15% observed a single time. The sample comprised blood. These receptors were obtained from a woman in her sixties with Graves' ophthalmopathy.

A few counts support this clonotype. The CDR3 DNA reads as TGTGCCAGCAGCACTCTAGCGCGGACGAGGGGGGAGCTGTTTTTT. It codes for CASSTLARTRGELFF. The V call is TRBV4-2, the J call TRBJ2-2; the D gene is possibly TRBD2 (6 bases). This CDR3 has 15 amino acids. CDR1 LGHNA and CDR2 YNFKEQ come from the germline V gene. Between the trimmed V and J ends, which lost 5 bases and 8 bases, there was a span of 18 bases.

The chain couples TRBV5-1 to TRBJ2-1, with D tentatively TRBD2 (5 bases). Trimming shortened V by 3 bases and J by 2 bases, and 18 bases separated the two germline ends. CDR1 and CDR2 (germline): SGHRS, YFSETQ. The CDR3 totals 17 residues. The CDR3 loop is CASSSGKRANPYNEQFF. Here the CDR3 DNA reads TGCGCCAGCAGCTCGGGGAAGAGGGCCAACCCCTACAATGAGCAGTTCTTC.

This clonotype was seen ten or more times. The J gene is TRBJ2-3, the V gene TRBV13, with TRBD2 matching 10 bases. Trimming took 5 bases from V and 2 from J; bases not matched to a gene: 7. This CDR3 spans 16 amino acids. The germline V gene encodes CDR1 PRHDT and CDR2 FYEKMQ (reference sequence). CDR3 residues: CASSPLAGAFTDTQYF. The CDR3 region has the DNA TGTGCCAGCAGCCCGCTAGCGGGGGCCTTCACAGATACGCAGTATTTT.

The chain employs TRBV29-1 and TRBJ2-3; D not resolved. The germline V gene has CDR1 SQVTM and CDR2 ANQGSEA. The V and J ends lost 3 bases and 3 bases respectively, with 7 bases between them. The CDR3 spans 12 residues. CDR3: CSVDMGTDTQYF. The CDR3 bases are TGCAGCGTTGATATGGGAACAGATACGCAGTATTTT.

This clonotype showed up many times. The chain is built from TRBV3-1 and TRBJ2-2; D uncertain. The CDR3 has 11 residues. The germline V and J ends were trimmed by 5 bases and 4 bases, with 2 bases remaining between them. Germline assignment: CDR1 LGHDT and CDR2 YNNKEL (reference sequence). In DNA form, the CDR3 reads TGTGCCAGCAGCAGCACCGGGGAGCTGTTTTTT. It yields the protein CASSSTGELFF.